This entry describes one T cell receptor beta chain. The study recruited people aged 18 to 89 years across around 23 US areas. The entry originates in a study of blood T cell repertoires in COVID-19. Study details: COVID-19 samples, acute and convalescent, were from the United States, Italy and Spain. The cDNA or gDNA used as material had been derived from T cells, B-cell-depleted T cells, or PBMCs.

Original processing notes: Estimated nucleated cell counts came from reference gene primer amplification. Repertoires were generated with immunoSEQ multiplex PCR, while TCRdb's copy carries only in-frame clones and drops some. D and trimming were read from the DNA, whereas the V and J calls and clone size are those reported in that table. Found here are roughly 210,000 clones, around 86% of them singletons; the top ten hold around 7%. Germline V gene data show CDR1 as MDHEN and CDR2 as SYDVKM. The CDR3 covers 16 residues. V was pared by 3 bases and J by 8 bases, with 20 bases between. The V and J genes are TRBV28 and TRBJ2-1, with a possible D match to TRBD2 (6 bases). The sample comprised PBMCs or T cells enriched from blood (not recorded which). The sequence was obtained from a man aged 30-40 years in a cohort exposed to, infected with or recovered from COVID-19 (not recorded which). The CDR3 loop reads CASSFGGRRGLYEQFF. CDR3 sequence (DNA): TGTGCCAGCAGTTTTGGAGGGCGGAGGGGTTTGTATGAGCAGTTCTTC.